This T cell receptor (beta chain) was observed in a study of blood T cells in healthy people across ages. Sample-barcoded 5' priming and a J-beta primer mix drove a second PCR of roughly 7 to 11 cycles. TCRdb processed the 5' RACE reads anew with MiXCR; each CDR3 protein has one entry. There are about 1,800,000 distinct CDR3 sequences in the sample; 28% occur only once, and less than 9.5% lies in the top ten. CDR1 is SGHTA, CDR2 FQGTGA, per germline. V was clipped by 5 bases and J by 6 bases; unmatched bases: 8. This CDR3 spans 14 amino acids. Sequenced: blood. This TCR derives from a woman aged 30 to 39 in good health. The chain uses TRBV7-3 and TRBJ2-3; 7 bases align to TRBD1. Written as DNA, the CDR3 is TGTGCCAGCAGCCCCCGAGGGGGCTCTGATACGCAGTATTTT. Amino acids: CASSPRGGSDTQYF.